Listed below are T cell receptor beta chains from one sample, sequenced in a study of blood T cell repertoires in COVID-19. Profiled with immunoSEQ multiplex PCR; TCRdb holds only in-frame clones, not every one. The sample includes about 74,000 clones, around nine tenths of them seen just once. Sequencing was done on a sample of peripheral blood. The source is a human donor in a cohort sampled during active COVID-19. CDR3s include the opening cysteine and the closing phenylalanine or tryptophan. A D gene is named only where the DNA matches it firmly. Clone size is shown for a subset of rows, as once, few, many or a class of expanded clone.

V gene	clone size	J gene	D gene	CDR3 DNA	CDR3 protein
TRBV6-1	few	TRBJ2-3	.	TGTGCCAGCAGTGAAAGGGACTTGCAGGATACGCAGTATTTT	CASSERDLQDTQYF
TRBV4-1	.	TRBJ2-7	.	TGCGCCAGCAGCCAAGATCACAACTCCTACGAGCAGTACTTC	CASSQDHNSYEQYF
TRBV28	.	TRBJ1-2	.	TGTGCCAGCAGGCGACATTATGGCTACACCTTC	CASRRHYGYTF
TRBV28	.	TRBJ1-5	.	TGTGCCAGCAGTTCCAGACCCCCAGGGCATTTT	CASSSRPPGHF
TRBV7-9	.	TRBJ2-5	.	TGTGCCAGCAGCTTAGGGGGGCATTTACAAGAGACCCAGTACTTC	CASSLGGHLQETQYF
TRBV27	.	TRBJ1-5	.	TGTGCCAGCAGTTTATACCGCAGCCTAGACCCCTCTAGCAATCAGCCCCAGCATTTT	CASSLYRSLDPSSNQPQHF
TRBV7-9	.	TRBJ2-7	.	TGTGCCAGCAGCTTAGCGGGGGGCTCCTACGAGCAGTACTTC	CASSLAGGSYEQYF
TRBV3-1/TRBV3-2	.	TRBJ2-2	TRBD2	TGTGCCAGCAGCCAAGCGGGGGGGCAACCCGGGGAGCTGTTTTTT	CASSQAGGQPGELFF
TRBV6-6	once	TRBJ1-4	.	TGTGCCAGCACTGTAACGAGGGCAACTAATGAAAAACTGTTTTTT	CASTVTRATNEKLFF
TRBV5-1	.	TRBJ1-2	TRBD1	TGCGCCAGCAGCTTGGAGCCCCGGGACAGGGGTCCTGGCTATGGCTACACCTTC	CASSLEPRDRGPGYGYTF
TRBV5-1	.	TRBJ2-5	TRBD1	TGCGCCAGCAGCTTTGAGGGGGCTACCTCGTACTTC	CASSFEGATSYF
TRBV4-2	.	TRBJ2-5	TRBD2	TGTGCCAGCAGCCAAGACCAACTAGCGGGAGGGCGGGAGACCCAGTACTTC	CASSQDQLAGGRETQYF
TRBV7-2	.	TRBJ1-3	TRBD1	TGTGCCAGCAGCCTTCGGGACAGGGGGTTAGGAGGAAACACCATATATTTT	CASSLRDRGLGGNTIYF
TRBV6-4	.	TRBJ2-7	TRBD1	TGTGCCAGCAGTAGGGGGGACAGGTCCTACGAGCAGTACTTC	CASSRGDRSYEQYF
TRBV28	.	TRBJ2-3	TRBD2	TGTGCCAGCAGTGCGGGGGTAGATACGCAGTATTTT	CASSAGVDTQYF
TRBV24-1	.	TRBJ2-1	TRBD2	TGTGCCACCAGAGCTTCATTAGCGGGAGGGCCCGATGAGCAGTTCTTC	CATRASLAGGPDEQFF
TRBV6-5	few	TRBJ1-2	.	TGTGCCAGCCAAACAGGCCTGAACTATGGCTACACCTTC	CASQTGLNYGYTF
TRBV5-6	.	TRBJ2-7	.	TGTGCCAGCAGCTTGGACAGGGCGGAGGAGTACTTC	CASSLDRAEEYF
TRBV11-2	.	TRBJ2-1	TRBD1	TGTGCCAGCAGCAAAGGACAGGGTGGCCACAATGAGCAGTTCTTC	CASSKGQGGHNEQFF
TRBV14	.	TRBJ2-7	.	TGTGCCAGCAGCCATCCCAGGGCACGATTATACGAGCAGTACTTC	CASSHPRARLYEQYF
TRBV2	.	TRBJ2-3	TRBD2	TGTGCCAGCAGTAAGACTAGCGGGGTCACAGATACGCAGTATTTT	CASSKTSGVTDTQYF
TRBV24-1	.	TRBJ2-2	.	TGTGCCACCAGGCGATCGACGAACACCGGGGAGCTGTTTTTT	CATRRSTNTGELFF
TRBV7-9	.	TRBJ2-5	TRBD1	TGTGCCAGCAGCTTAGCGGGATTGGACAGGGGGCGAGAGACCCAGTACTTC	CASSLAGLDRGRETQYF
TRBV7-2	.	TRBJ2-5	.	TGTGCCAGCAGCTTCCGTGAGGAGACCCAGTACTTC	CASSFREETQYF
TRBV7-2	.	TRBJ2-7	.	TGTGCCAGCACCCGCGGAAGAGGGAACTCCGAGCAGTACTTC	CASTRGRGNSEQYF
TRBV28	.	TRBJ2-5	.	TGTGCCAGCACTTCGACTGGGGCGGGAATGGAGACCCAGTACTTC	CASTSTGAGMETQYF
TRBV11-2	.	TRBJ2-4	.	TGTGCCAGCAGCTTAGAAGGCGGGATAGGAAACATTCAGTACTTC	CASSLEGGIGNIQYF
TRBV2	once	TRBJ2-1	.	TGTGCCAGCAGTGTGCTGGACAGCAGCCAATCAGATGAGCAGTTCTTC	CASSVLDSSQSDEQFF
TRBV7-6	.	TRBJ2-7	TRBD2	TGTGCCAGCAGCTTAGGGATCTTAGTAGCGGGACTCGGGGGCGAGCAGTACTTC	CASSLGILVAGLGGEQYF
TRBV10-3	.	TRBJ2-5	TRBD1	TGTGCCATCAGTGAGTCCGGGGACAGCCCCAGGGAGACCCAGTACTTC	CAISESGDSPRETQYF
TRBV19	few	TRBJ1-5	.	TGTGCCAGTAGAGAACGGGGAGGGGATCAGCCCCAGCATTTT	CASRERGGDQPQHF
TRBV5-1	.	TRBJ1-2	TRBD1	TGCGCCAGCAGCTCTTGGGACAGCTATGGCTACACCTTC	CASSSWDSYGYTF
TRBV4-3	once	TRBJ1-4	.	TGCGCCAGCAGCCAAGATACTGGACAGTCTAATGAAAAACTGTTTTTT	CASSQDTGQSNEKLFF
TRBV28	once	TRBJ2-7	TRBD1	TGTGCCAGCAGTTTAACAGGGGTCTCCTACGAGCAGTACTTC	CASSLTGVSYEQYF
TRBV18	.	TRBJ2-7	TRBD2	TGTGCCAGCTCACCCAGCGGGAGGGGTGGAGAGCAGTACTTC	CASSPSGRGGEQYF
TRBV4-2	.	TRBJ2-1	TRBD2	TGTGCCAGCAGCCAAGAATTAGCGGGAGAGAATGAGCAGTTCTTC	CASSQELAGENEQFF
TRBV6-5	.	TRBJ2-7	TRBD1	TGTGCCAGCAGAGGGGATCCGGGACAGGGACCCGAGCAGTACTTC	CASRGDPGQGPEQYF
TRBV5-5	.	TRBJ2-7	TRBD2	TGTGCCAGCAGCCCTGGACTAGCGGGAGTGGAGCAGTACTTC	CASSPGLAGVEQYF
TRBV6-2/TRBV6-3	.	TRBJ2-5	TRBD2	TGTGCCAGCAGTATAGATAGGACTAGCGGGATTGAGGAGACCCAGTACTTC	CASSIDRTSGIEETQYF
TRBV4-3	.	TRBJ2-2	TRBD1	TGCGCCAGCAGCCAACCCCCCCACCTGACAGGGCGCGGGGAGCTGTTTTTT	CASSQPPHLTGRGELFF
TRBV30	.	TRBJ2-7	.	TGTGCCTGGAGTGCACGTGCTCACCGAGCGGAGCAGTACTTC	CAWSARAHRAEQYF
TRBV11-2	.	TRBJ2-3	TRBD2	TGTGCCAGCAGCTCACGAAGAGTCCAGCGGGAGGGGTGGGATACGCAGTATTTT	CASSSRRVQREGWDTQYF
TRBV5-4	many	TRBJ2-7	TRBD1	TGTGCCAGCAGCTTCGACAGGGGGCAAACCTACGAGCAGTACTTC	CASSFDRGQTYEQYF
TRBV30	.	TRBJ2-1	TRBD2	TGTGCCTGGAGTACGGGAGGATTGAGCAATGAGCAGTTCTTC	CAWSTGGLSNEQFF
TRBV5-5	.	TRBJ2-2	TRBD1	TGTGCCAGCAGCCGCAGACAGGGGGGGTCCACCGGGGAGCTGTTTTTT	CASSRRQGGSTGELFF
TRBV24-1	once	TRBJ2-5	TRBD1	TGTGCCACCAGTGATTTGGACAGGGGATTCCAAGAGACCCAGTACTTC	CATSDLDRGFQETQYF
TRBV28	.	TRBJ2-7	.	TGTGCCAGCAGCTGGGCAGGGTTTGACTACGAGCAGTACTTC	CASSWAGFDYEQYF
TRBV2	.	TRBJ1-4	TRBD1	TGTGCCAGCAGTGTCGAGACAGGGATCCCTTCCAAACTGTTTTTT	CASSVETGIPSKLFF
TRBV6-2/TRBV6-3	.	TRBJ1-5	TRBD1	TGTGCCAGCAGCCCCGGGACAGTCAATCAGCCCCAGCATTTT	CASSPGTVNQPQHF
TRBV9	.	TRBJ2-5	.	TGTGCCAGCAGCGTAGGGGCCACCAGAGAGACCCAGTACTTC	CASSVGATRETQYF
TRBV6-2/TRBV6-3	.	TRBJ2-7	.	TGTGCCAGCAGTTCCACCGACGGGATTTCCTACGAGCAGTACTTC	CASSSTDGISYEQYF